This entry describes one TCR beta chain. V was pared by 4 bases and J by 7 bases, with 4 bases of the junction left unmatched. The CDR3 has 16 residues. Germline values: CDR1 MDHEN, CDR2 SYDVKM. As handled by the study authors: From reference gene primer amplification, estimates of nucleated cell counts were derived. The table came from immunoSEQ multiplex PCR; TCRdb's copy has only in-frame clones and leaves some out. V and J calls and clone size are those listed in that table; D and trimming were worked out from the DNA. Among approximately 250,000 clones listed, about 89% were seen once. These data are taken from a study of blood T cell repertoires in COVID-19. Turning to the study itself: From the United States, Italy and Spain came samples of acute and convalescent COVID-19. Sources were T cells, B-cell-depleted T cells, or PBMCs; the material itself was cDNA or gDNA.

Sequencing was done on a sample of peripheral blood. The TCR sequence derives from a man aged 35 to 55 with active or convalescent COVID-19. This chain joins TRBV28 and TRBJ2-1; 16 bases agree with TRBD2. CDR3 residues: CASSSPGLAGGNEQFF. CDR3 in DNA: TGTGCCAGCAGTTCCCCGGGACTAGCGGGGGGGAATGAGCAGTTCTTC. The whole variable domain, filled in from reference TRBV28 and TRBJ2-1, reads DVKVTQSSRYLVKRTGEKVFLECVQDMDHENMFWYRQDPGLGLRLIYFSYDVKMKEKGDIPEGYSVSREKKERFSLILESASTNQTSMYLCASSSPGLAGGNEQFFGPGTRLTVL.